The 10 T cell receptor beta chains presented below share a single source sample, sequenced in a study of cytomegalovirus exposure and HLA in healthy donors. Primers for the PCR totalled 60 Vbeta and 13 Jbeta. Sequencing was performed with immunoSEQ multiplex PCR; in TCRdb, only in-frame clones are kept and a portion is missing. The data contain under 250,000 clones, over 60% of them singletons. Sequencing was done on a sample of PBMCs. Source of these receptors: a man younger than 35 in good health and CMV-seronegative.

The chain employs TRBV5-1 and TRBJ2-4, with D possibly being TRBD2 (7 bases). Trimming stripped 4 bases from V and 3 bases from J, with 23 bases between. This CDR3 has 18 amino acids. The V gene's germline CDR1 is SGHRS and CDR2 YFSETQ. CDR3 bases: TGCGCCAGCAGCCTGGGGGCTAGCGGCCGTGGGGTCAAAAACATTCAGTACTTC. Translated, it gives CASSLGASGRGVKNIQYF.

This clone is a singleton in its sample. The genes are TRBV6-5 and TRBJ1-2; D is unresolved. Germline V lookup: CDR1 MNHEY, CDR2 SVGAGI. V lost 0 bases to trimming and J lost 5 bases, with 10 bases between them. The CDR3 covers 14 residues. DNA for the CDR3: TGTGCCAGCAGTTACTCGAGGGATGTATATGGCTACACCTTC. Translated: CASSYSRDVYGYTF.

This clone has just one count. The V and J genes are TRBV30 and TRBJ2-7, with 8 bases aligning to TRBD2. Germline V gives CDR1 GTSNPN, CDR2 SVGIG (reference sequence). V trimming: 5 bases; J trimming: 3 bases; junction bases outside the gene matches: 9. CDR3 length equals 14 residues. The CDR3 DNA follows: TGTGCCTGGGCCCAGGGACTAGGGGACTACGAGCAGTACTTC. Translation: CAWAQGLGDYEQYF.

The J gene is TRBJ2-4, the V gene TRBV2, with D perhaps TRBD1 (6 bases). CDR3 length equals 15 residues. In germline, CDR1 is SNHLY, CDR2 FYNNEI. V gave up 6 bases and J gave up 6 bases, with 18 bases separating them. The chain's CDR3 is CASSQRSGDANIQYF. The DNA for the CDR3 is TGTGCCAGCAGCCAGAGGTCAGGGGACGCAAACATTCAGTACTTC.

The V gene is TRBV6-5, the J gene TRBJ2-7; 9 bases match TRBD2. The V gene end was trimmed by 0 bases and the J gene end by 6 bases; junction bases not matched to a gene: 6. The CDR3 totals 15 residues. Germline CDR1 is MNHEY and CDR2 is SVGAGI. The CDR3 spells CASSYSIAGGFEQYF. The CDR3 DNA reads TGTGCCAGCAGTTACTCGATTGCGGGAGGGTTCGAGCAGTACTTC.

The J gene is TRBJ1-3, the V gene TRBV6-5; TRBD1 is a possible D gene (5 bases). The germline V and J ends were trimmed by 5 bases and 3 bases, with 14 bases remaining between them. From germline, CDR1 is MNHEY and CDR2 SVGAGI. This CDR3 has 15 amino acids. In nucleotides, the CDR3 is TGTGCCAGCAGTCAGCAGGGTACTGGTGGAAACACCATATATTTT. Protein: CASSQQGTGGNTIYF.

The table lists this clone with a few counts. The chain couples TRBV30 to TRBJ1-1; perhaps TRBD1 as D (5 bases). CDR1 is GTSNPN and CDR2 is SVGIG in the germline V gene (reference sequence). V lost 0 bases and J 3 bases, leaving 8 bases between the germline ends. The CDR3 covers 13 residues. The CDR3 coding sequence is TGTGCCTGGAGTGTTCAAGGGGACACTGAAGCTTTCTTT. This encodes CAWSVQGDTEAFF.

The V call is TRBV11-2, the J call TRBJ1-2; 10 nucleotides line up with TRBD1. V was pared by 1 base and J by 7 bases, with 0 bases of the junction left unmatched. This CDR3 is 13 amino acids long. Per germline, CDR1 SGHAT and CDR2 FQNNGV. The CDR3 here is CASSLGDRGGYTF. CDR3 DNA sequence: TGTGCCAGCAGCTTAGGGGACAGGGGTGGCTACACCTTC.

V and J are TRBV7-2 and TRBJ2-7, with 9 bases aligning to TRBD1. Germline V gene sequence: CDR1 SGHTA, CDR2 FQGNSA. After removal of 5 bases from V and 7 bases from J, the junction contained 9 bases not matched to a gene. This CDR3 region has 14 residues. CDR3 loop: CASSTGTGTREQYF. In DNA, the CDR3 is TGTGCCAGCAGCACCGGGACAGGGACACGGGAGCAGTACTTC.

The chain has TRBV2 and TRBJ2-6, with TRBD2 matching over 7 bases. The V gene end was trimmed by 11 bases and the J gene end by 0 bases; junction bases not matched to a gene: 1. Germline V gives CDR1 SNHLY, CDR2 FYNNEI. The CDR3 extends over 13 amino acids. The CDR3 DNA reads as TGTGCCGGGGGGGGCTCTGGGGCCAACGTCCTGACTTTC. It yields the protein CAGGGSGANVLTF.